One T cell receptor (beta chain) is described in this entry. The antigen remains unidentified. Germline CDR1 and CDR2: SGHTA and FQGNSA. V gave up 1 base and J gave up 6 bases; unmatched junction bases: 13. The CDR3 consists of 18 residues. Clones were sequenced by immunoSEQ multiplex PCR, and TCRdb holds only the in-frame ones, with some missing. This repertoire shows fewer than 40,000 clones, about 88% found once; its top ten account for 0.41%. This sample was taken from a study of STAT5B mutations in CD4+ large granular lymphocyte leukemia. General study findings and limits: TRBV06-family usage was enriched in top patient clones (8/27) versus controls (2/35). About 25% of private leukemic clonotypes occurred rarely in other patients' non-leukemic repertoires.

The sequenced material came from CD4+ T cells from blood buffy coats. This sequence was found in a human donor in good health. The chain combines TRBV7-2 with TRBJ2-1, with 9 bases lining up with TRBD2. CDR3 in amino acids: CASSLEGPLAGWANEQFF. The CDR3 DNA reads TGTGCCAGCAGCTTAGAGGGCCCCCTAGCGGGGTGGGCCAATGAGCAGTTCTTC.